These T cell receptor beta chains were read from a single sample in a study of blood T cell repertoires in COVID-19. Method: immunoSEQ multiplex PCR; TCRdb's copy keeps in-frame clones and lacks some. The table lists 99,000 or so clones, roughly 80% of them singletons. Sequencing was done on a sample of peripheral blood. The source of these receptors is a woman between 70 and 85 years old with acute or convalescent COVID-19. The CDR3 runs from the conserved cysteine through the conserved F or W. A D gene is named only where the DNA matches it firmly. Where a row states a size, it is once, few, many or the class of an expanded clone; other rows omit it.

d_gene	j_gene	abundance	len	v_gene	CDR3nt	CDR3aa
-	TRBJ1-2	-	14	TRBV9	TGTGCCAGCAGCGTAGGGGAAGGGGATCATGGCTACACCTTC	CASSVGEGDHGYTF
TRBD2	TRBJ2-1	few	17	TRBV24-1	TGTGCCACCAGTGAGGATATTAGCGGGAGGCCGGTCAATGAGCAGTTCTTC	CATSEDISGRPVNEQFF
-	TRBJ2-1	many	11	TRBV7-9	TGTGCCAGCAGCTTAGGCGCTGAGCAGTTCTTC	CASSLGAEQFF
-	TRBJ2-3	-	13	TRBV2	TGTGCCAGCATTTTAGGGGGTACAGATACGCAGTATTTT	CASILGGTDTQYF
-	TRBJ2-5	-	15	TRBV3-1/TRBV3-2	TGTGCCAGCAGCCCTAACACAGGTGGGCTGGAGACCCAGTACTTC	CASSPNTGGLETQYF
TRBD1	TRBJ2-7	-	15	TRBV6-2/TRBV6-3	TGTGCCAGCAGTTACTCTGACAGGGTGACCTACGAGCAGTACTTC	CASSYSDRVTYEQYF
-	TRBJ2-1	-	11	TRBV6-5	TGTGCCAGCGACTCTTACAATGAGCAGTTCTTC	CASDSYNEQFF
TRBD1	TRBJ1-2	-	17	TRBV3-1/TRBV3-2	TGTGCCAGCAGCCAAGCCCTTTACAGGGGACGAAACTATGGCTACACCTTC	CASSQALYRGRNYGYTF
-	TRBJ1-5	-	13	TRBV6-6	TGTGCCAGCATGAGGGTGAGCAATCAGCCCCAGCATTTT	CASMRVSNQPQHF
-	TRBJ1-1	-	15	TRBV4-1	TGCGCCAGCAGCCAAGTCGTTGGCAGATGGTCTGAAGCTTTCTTT	CASSQVVGRWSEAFF
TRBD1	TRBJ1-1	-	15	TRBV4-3	TGCGCCAGCAGCCCCTCACCCAGGGGGCCCACTGAAGCTTTCTTT	CASSPSPRGPTEAFF
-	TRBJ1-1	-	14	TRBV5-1	TGCGCCAGCCGGTCGACCGTAGGAGACACTGAAGCTTTCTTT	CASRSTVGDTEAFF
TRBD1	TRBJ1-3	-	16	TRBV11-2	TGTGCCAGCAGCCAAATGGGGACAGGGGGAGGAAACACCATATATTTT	CASSQMGTGGGNTIYF
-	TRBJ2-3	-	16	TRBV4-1	TGCGCCAGCAGCCAAGAGAAGAGGGGGAGCACAGATACGCAGTATTTT	CASSQEKRGSTDTQYF
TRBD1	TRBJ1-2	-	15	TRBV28	TGTGCCAGCAGTTTCACGACAGGGGGCGGCTATGGCTACACCTTC	CASSFTTGGGYGYTF
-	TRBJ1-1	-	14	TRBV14	TGTGCCAGCAGCCGCGACAGAGTTCGCACTGAAGCTTTCTTT	CASSRDRVRTEAFF
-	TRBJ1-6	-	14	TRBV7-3	TGTGCCAGCAGCTTAGACAGCAATAATTCACCCCTCCACTTT	CASSLDSNNSPLHF
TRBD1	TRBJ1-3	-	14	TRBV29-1	TGCAGCGTGGCGGGACAGCTCTCTGGAAACACCATATATTTT	CSVAGQLSGNTIYF
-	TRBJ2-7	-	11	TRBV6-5	TGTGCCAGCAGTACTCACTACGAGCAGTACTTC	CASSTHYEQYF
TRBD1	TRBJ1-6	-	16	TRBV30	TGTGCCTGGAGTGTACGGGACAGGGGGGATAATTCACCCCTCCACTTT	CAWSVRDRGDNSPLHF
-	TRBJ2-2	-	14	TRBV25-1	TGTGCCAGCAGTGAACAGGGTCGGACCGGGGAGCTGTTTTTT	CASSEQGRTGELFF
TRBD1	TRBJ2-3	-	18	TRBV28	TGTGCCAGCAGTGAGAACCTACCCGGGACAGGGATGGCAGATACGCAGTATTTT	CASSENLPGTGMADTQYF
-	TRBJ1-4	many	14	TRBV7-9	TGTGCCAGCAGCTTATCAACAACTAATGAAAAACTGTTTTTT	CASSLSTTNEKLFF
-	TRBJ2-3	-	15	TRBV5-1	TGCGCCAGCAGCTTGAAGGGGGGGAGCACAGATACGCAGTATTTT	CASSLKGGSTDTQYF
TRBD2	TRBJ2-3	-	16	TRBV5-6	TGTGCCAGCAGCCCCCCGTTGGCGGGAGACACAGATACGCAGTATTTT	CASSPPLAGDTDTQYF
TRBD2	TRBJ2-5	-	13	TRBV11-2	TGTGCCAGTTGGGGTGCGGGGGAAGAGACCCAGTACTTC	CASWGAGEETQYF
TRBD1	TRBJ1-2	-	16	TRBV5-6	TGTGCCAGCAGCTTATTCTTTGGGACAGTTAACTATGGCTACACCTTC	CASSLFFGTVNYGYTF
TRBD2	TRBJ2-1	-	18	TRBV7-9	TGTGCCAGCAGCCCAAGGGCGATTCTAGCGGGGGGAAACAATGAGCAGTTCTTC	CASSPRAILAGGNNEQFF
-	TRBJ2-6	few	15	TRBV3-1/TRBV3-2	TGTGCCAGCAGCCAACACGGGGAAGGGGCCAACGTCCTGACTTTC	CASSQHGEGANVLTF
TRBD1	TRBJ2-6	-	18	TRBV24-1	TGTGCCACCAGTGACCCGGGACAGCCGGTCTCTGGGGCCAACGTCCTGACTTTC	CATSDPGQPVSGANVLTF
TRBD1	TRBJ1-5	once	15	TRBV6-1	TGTGCCAGCAGTGATCCGACAGGGAGCAATCAGCCCCAGCATTTT	CASSDPTGSNQPQHF
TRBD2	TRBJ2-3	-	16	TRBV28	TGTGCCAGCAGTTTAGGCGGGAGCAGATCCGCAGATACGCAGTATTTT	CASSLGGSRSADTQYF
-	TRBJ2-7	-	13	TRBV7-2	TGTGCCAGCAGCCCACGGACAGACTACGAGCAGTACTTC	CASSPRTDYEQYF
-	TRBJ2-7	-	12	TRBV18	TGTGCCAGCTCCCCCGGGGGTTACGAGCAGTACTTC	CASSPGGYEQYF
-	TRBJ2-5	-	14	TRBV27	TGTGCCAGCAGTCCCCAGACAGGGAGGGAGACCCAGTACTTC	CASSPQTGRETQYF
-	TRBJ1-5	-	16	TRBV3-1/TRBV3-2	TGTGCCAGCAGCCAGAAGACAGGAGAAGATATCCAGCCCCAGCATTTT	CASSQKTGEDIQPQHF
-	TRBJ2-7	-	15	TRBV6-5	TGTGCCAGCAGTCCAGACAACGGGGAACGCTACGAGCAGTACTTC	CASSPDNGERYEQYF
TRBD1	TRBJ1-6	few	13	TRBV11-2	TGTGCCAGCAGCTTAGCAGGGGGTTCACCCCTCCACTTT	CASSLAGGSPLHF
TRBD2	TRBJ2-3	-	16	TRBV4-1	TGCGCCAGCAGCTTCTCTCTAGCGGGGGTCTTGGATACGCAGTATTTT	CASSFSLAGVLDTQYF
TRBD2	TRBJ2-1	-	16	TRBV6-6	TGTGCCAGCAGTTACCCCGGACTAGCGGGAGTTAATGAGCAGTTCTTC	CASSYPGLAGVNEQFF
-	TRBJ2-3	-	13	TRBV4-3	TGCGCCAGCAGCCAAGAGCGAGCGGACCCGCAGTATTTT	CASSQERADPQYF
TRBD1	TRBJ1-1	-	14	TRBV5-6	TGTGCCAGCAGCCTGGACAGGGTTGTCGCTGAAGCTTTCTTT	CASSLDRVVAEAFF
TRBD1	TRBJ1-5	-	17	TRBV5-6	TGTGCCAGCAGCTTGCACAGGGGGCCTTACAGCAATCAGCCCCAGCATTTT	CASSLHRGPYSNQPQHF
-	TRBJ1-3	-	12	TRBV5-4	TGTGCCAGTGGGGGCCCGGGAAACACCATATATTTT	CASGGPGNTIYF
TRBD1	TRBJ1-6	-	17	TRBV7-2	TGTGCCAGCAGCTTAGCCATAACAGGGGAGTTTAATTCACCCCTCCACTTT	CASSLAITGEFNSPLHF
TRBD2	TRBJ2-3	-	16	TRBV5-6	TGTGCCAGCAGCTTGGGACCGGGACTAGCTGGAGATACGCAGTATTTT	CASSLGPGLAGDTQYF
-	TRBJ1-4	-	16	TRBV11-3	TGTGCCAGCAGCTTAGGAACCCAGGGGACGGATGAAAAACTGTTTTTT	CASSLGTQGTDEKLFF
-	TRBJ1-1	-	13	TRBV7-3	TGTGCCAGCAGCTTATCAGGGGACACTGAAGCTTTCTTT	CASSLSGDTEAFF
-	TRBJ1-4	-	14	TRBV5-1	TGCGCCAGCAGGGGGGCCAGCCGGGATGAAAAACTGTTTTTT	CASRGASRDEKLFF
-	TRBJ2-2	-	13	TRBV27	TGTGCCAGCAGGAAACATCCGCCCGGGGAGCTGTTTTTT	CASRKHPPGELFF